This TCR beta chain emerged from a study of persistence of HIV-infected CD4 T cells. CDR1 ENHRY and CDR2 SYGVKD come from the germline V gene. Trimming stripped 4 bases from V and 1 base from J, with 7 bases between. The CDR3 length is 13 residues. Overlapping HIV-1 Gag 15-mer peptides at 0.85 to 1 ug per peptide per mL were used. Sorting selected CD4+ T cells upregulating both CD40 ligand and CD69. The libraries were made with immunoSEQ version 4 in survey mode. Assay: immunoSEQ multiplex PCR; the TCRdb copy retains only in-frame clones and omits some. The sample consists of fewer than 35,000 clones, roughly 71% of them appearing once. Study-wide results and caveats: Within sorted populations, more oligoclonal TCRs accompanied more oligoclonal proviruses. Degenerate expanded CDR3beta sequences were enriched among CMV- and Gag-responding cells.

For this clone: Antigen specificity is unknown.

This chain uses TRBV10-3 with TRBJ1-1; D is perhaps TRBD1 (5 bases). Source: CD4+ T cells sorted from PBMCs after approximately 18-hour stimulation, taken from a patient who received antiretroviral therapy. This receptor was identified in an adult man with HIV who was CMV-seropositive. The DNA of the CDR3 is TGTGCCATCAGTGGGGGGAAGAACACTGAAGCTTTCTTT. Translated: CAISGGKNTEAFF.